Below, 27 T cell receptor beta chains from the same sample are listed, as sequenced in a study of technical replicates of blood from a handful of donors. Only in-frame clones appear in the TCRdb table, and some are missing; sequencing was by immunoSEQ multiplex PCR. This table has approximately 77,000 clones, 94% appearing once. The sample was T cells isolated from PBMCs. Receptor source: a human donor in good health.

A single count supports this clone. The V call is TRBV7-2, the J call TRBJ2-2; 9 bases match TRBD1. The CDR3 is 15 residues long. The junction had 5 bases not matched to a gene; V was cut back by 5 bases and J by 4 bases. Germline values: CDR1 SGHTA, CDR2 FQGNSA. The DNA of the CDR3 is TGTGCCAGCAGCCAAGGACAGGGGATCACCGGGGAGCTGTTTTTT. This translates into CASSQGQGITGELFF.

J is TRBJ2-5 and V is TRBV2; D ambiguous. This CDR3 has 11 residues. The germline V and J ends were trimmed by 8 bases and 5 bases, with 9 bases remaining between them. CDR1 SNHLY and CDR2 FYNNEI come from the germline V gene. The CDR3 DNA sequence: TGTGCCAGCGGCTCGTGGGAGACCCAGTACTTC. Translating it yields CASGSWETQYF. The full variable domain, in which reference TRBV2 and TRBJ2-5 provide the parts outside the CDR3, is EPEVTQTPSHQVTQMGQEVILRCVPISNHLYFYWYRQILGQKVEFLVSFYNNEISEKSEIFDDQFSVERPDGSNFTLKIRSTKLEDSAMYFCASGSWETQYFGPGTRLLVL.

This chain connects TRBV7-2 to TRBJ1-4; the D gene is possibly TRBD1 (5 bases). V was trimmed by 1 base and J by 8 bases, leaving 11 bases between them. In germline, CDR1 is SGHTA, CDR2 FQGNSA. The CDR3 runs to 14 residues. The CDR3 region has the DNA TGTGCCAGCAGCTTAGAAGCAGGGAAGGAAAAACTGTTTTTT. It specifies CASSLEAGKEKLFF.

This clone was detected only a few times. The J gene is TRBJ2-4, the V gene TRBV29-1; 7 nucleotides line up with TRBD1. The germline gives CDR1 SQVTM, CDR2 ANQGSEA. The CDR3 extends over 11 amino acids. The trim removed 6 bases at V and 6 bases at J, leaving 2 bases unmatched. CDR3 amino acids: CSVYRGNIQYF. DNA for the CDR3: TGCAGCGTATACAGGGGAAACATTCAGTACTTC.

This chain links TRBV15 with TRBJ2-7; the D gene is possibly TRBD1 (6 bases). This CDR3 spans 15 amino acids. V was cut by 3 bases and J by 2 bases, with 14 bases left in between. Germline V gives CDR1 LNHNV, CDR2 YYDKDF (reference sequence). CDR3 loop: CATSRDSGGTYEQYF. CDR3 in DNA: TGTGCCACCAGCAGGGACAGTGGGGGTACCTACGAGCAGTACTTC.

The chain has TRBV7-3 and TRBJ1-1; D unclear. Per germline, CDR1 SGHTA and CDR2 FQGTGA. The CDR3 length is 16 residues. V shed 2 bases and J shed 8 bases, with 21 bases lying between them. The CDR3: CASSLAERGFGSEAFF. The CDR3 DNA reads TGTGCCAGCAGCTTAGCAGAGAGAGGATTCGGCTCGGAAGCTTTCTTT. Drawing the rest from reference TRBV7-3 and TRBJ1-1, the complete variable domain is GAGVSQTPSNKVTEKGKYVELRCDPISGHTALYWYRQSLGQGPEFLIYFQGTGAADDSGLPNDRFFAVRPEGSVSTLKIQRTERGDSAVYLCASSLAERGFGSEAFFGQGTRLTVV.

The V and J genes are TRBV28 and TRBJ1-2; 7 bases align to TRBD1. CDR3 length equals 15 residues. The junction had 7 bases not matched to a gene; V was cut back by 3 bases and J by 3 bases. From germline, CDR1 is MDHEN and CDR2 SYDVKM. CDR3 nucleotide sequence: TGTGCCAGCAGTTTTAGAGGGGGCGCCTACTATGGCTACACCTTC. It encodes CASSFRGGAYYGYTF.

The CDR3 region has the DNA TGTGCCAGCAGTACAGGGGCGAACTATGGCTACACCTTC. This codes for CASSTGANYGYTF. This chain joins TRBV28 and TRBJ1-2, with 7 bases aligning to TRBD1. Per germline, CDR1 MDHEN and CDR2 SYDVKM. The CDR3 length is 13 residues. V shed 5 bases and J 2 bases; nucleotides not matched to a gene: 2.

The gene calls are TRBV7-8 and TRBJ2-7; TRBD2 agrees at 12 bases. In germline, CDR1 is SGHVS, CDR2 FQNEAQ. The CDR3 is 16 amino acids. V dropped 1 base and J dropped 0; count of bases not matched to a gene: 1. The CDR3 coding sequence is TGTGCCAGCAGCTTAGGACTAGCGGGAGTCTCCTACGAGCAGTACTTC. It translates to CASSLGLAGVSYEQYF.

The V gene is TRBV6-5, the J gene TRBJ1-2, with D possibly being TRBD1 (5 bases). Between the trimmed V and J ends, which lost 7 bases and 7 bases, there was a span of 10 bases. The CDR3 has 11 residues. Germline CDR1 and CDR2: MNHEY and SVGAGI. The CDR3 spells CASTGDFGYTF. In DNA form, the CDR3 reads TGTGCCAGCACCGGGGACTTTGGCTACACCTTC.

This clone has a single count. The chain recombines TRBV28 with TRBJ2-1; D is undetermined. CDR1 and CDR2 from the germline V gene are MDHEN and SYDVKM. This CDR3 is 11 amino acids long. V dropped 7 bases and J dropped 3 bases, with 4 bases sitting between them. This CDR3 is CASNFYNEQFF. The DNA of the CDR3 is TGTGCCAGCAACTTCTACAATGAGCAGTTCTTC.

This clone occurred once. The rearrangement links TRBV5-1 to TRBJ2-2; 10 bases fit TRBD2. CDR1 and CDR2 from the germline V gene are SGHRS and YFSETQ. V lost 4 bases, J lost 5 bases, and 5 bases stayed unmatched. The CDR3 consists of 15 residues. The CDR3: CASSPELAGTGELFF. DNA of the CDR3: TGCGCCAGCAGCCCCGAACTAGCGGGGACCGGGGAGCTGTTTTTT.

V usage is TRBV29-1 and J usage is TRBJ2-7; 8 bases fit TRBD2. V dropped 0 bases and J dropped 2; count of bases not matched to a gene: 6. The CDR3 is made up of 15 amino acids. Germline V gene lookup returns CDR1 SQVTM and CDR2 ANQGSEA. CDR3: CSVEDQGLGAYEQYF. DNA of the CDR3: TGCAGCGTTGAAGATCAGGGACTAGGCGCCTACGAGCAGTACTTC.

This clone was seen once. V gene TRBV2 combines with J gene TRBJ2-3; TRBD1 aligns across 7 bases. CDR3 length: 14 amino acids. Germline trimming cut 8 bases from V and 0 bases from J; bases unmatched to any gene: 5. Germline-derived CDR1 and CDR2 are SNHLY and FYNNEI. CDR3 loop: CASGPGQSTDTQYF. Here the CDR3 DNA reads TGTGCCAGCGGTCCGGGACAGAGCACAGATACGCAGTATTTT.

The sample holds one count of this clone. This sequence joins TRBV4-2 and TRBJ2-7, with 7 bases identical to TRBD1. Germline CDR1 and CDR2: LGHNA and YNFKEQ. The CDR3 consists of 14 residues. V was clipped by 3 bases and J by 1 base; unmatched bases: 3. The CDR3 loop is CASSQDRQSYEQYF. DNA of the CDR3: TGTGCCAGCAGCCAGGACAGGCAATCCTACGAGCAGTACTTC.

The rearrangement uses TRBV9 and TRBJ2-7; 7 nucleotides align to TRBD1. CDR1 and CDR2 from the germline V gene are SGDLS and YYNGEE. The CDR3 sequence is 15 residues long. After removal of 0 bases from V and 4 bases from J, the junction contained 7 bases not matched to a gene. The CDR3 region is CASSVGAEGAYEQYF. The CDR3 DNA is TGTGCCAGCAGCGTAGGGGCAGAGGGGGCGTACGAGCAGTACTTC.

As regards this clone: At one end the junction does not follow the germline gene, possibly because of a read error. J is TRBJ2-5 and V is TRBV7-2; D perhaps matches TRBD2 (5 bases). CDR1 is SGHTA, CDR2 FQGNSA, per germline. The CDR3 sequence is 16 residues long. The CDR3 DNA reads TGTGCCAGCAGATTAGACGGGGATATGGACCAAGAGACCCAGTACTTC. It specifies CASRLDGDMDQETQYF.

This clone is a singleton in its sample. This chain links TRBV9 with TRBJ1-1, with D perhaps matching TRBD1 (5 bases). Germline V gene lookup returns CDR1 SGDLS and CDR2 YYNGEE. V lost 3 bases, J lost 0 bases, and 6 bases lay in between. CDR3 length: 13 amino acids. The CDR3 DNA is TGTGCCAGCAGCGAGGGGTTGAACACTGAAGCTTTCTTT. Translation gives CASSEGLNTEAFF.

The rearrangement uses TRBV19 and TRBJ2-7; D remains ambiguous. Germline-derived CDR1 and CDR2 are LNHDA and SQIVND (reference sequence). CDR3 length: 12 amino acids. V lost 3 bases and J lost 6, with 9 bases in between. CDR3 DNA sequence: TGTGCCAGTAGTATGCGTGAGTCCGAGCAGTACTTC. Its protein is CASSMRESEQYF.

The rearrangement joins TRBV5-1 to TRBJ2-5; 7 bases agree with TRBD2. Unmatched junction bases numbered 0, after V lost 0 bases and J lost 4 bases. The CDR3 loop spans 13 amino acids. The germline gives CDR1 SGHRS, CDR2 YFSETQ. The CDR3: CASSLGLAETQYF. The CDR3 nucleotides are TGCGCCAGCAGCTTGGGACTAGCAGAGACCCAGTACTTC.

The V gene is TRBV7-2, the J gene TRBJ2-7; 8 bases line up with TRBD2. The trim removed 4 bases at V and 1 base at J, leaving 3 bases unmatched. This CDR3 spans 14 amino acids. Germline CDR1 reads SGHTA; CDR2 reads FQGNSA. CDR3 residues: CASSSGTRSYEQYF. The CDR3 DNA reads as TGTGCCAGCAGCTCCGGGACTAGGTCCTACGAGCAGTACTTC.

The chain employs TRBV4-1 and TRBJ1-1; TRBD1 might be the D (5 bases). Deletions cut 5 bases from V and 2 bases from J, with 9 bases between. The CDR3 extends over 13 amino acids. From germline, CDR1 is MGHRA and CDR2 YSYEKL. The CDR3 DNA reads as TGCGCCAGCAGCGCCAGGGTTAACACTGAAGCTTTCTTT. Translation gives CASSARVNTEAFF.

This clone has a single count. V is TRBV7-9 and J is TRBJ2-5, with a tentative D call TRBD1 (6 bases). Looked up from germline, CDR1 is SEHNR and CDR2 is FQNEAQ (reference sequence). V was clipped by 7 bases and J by 0 bases, with 9 bases between them. CDR3 length: 13 residues. CDR3: CASTQGYQETQYF. CDR3 sequence (DNA): TGTGCCAGCACACAGGGATACCAAGAGACCCAGTACTTC.

The CDR3 is CASIAGKNGYTF. As DNA, the CDR3 is TGTGCCAGTATTGCAGGGAAAAACGGCTACACCTTC. The chain links TRBV19 to TRBJ1-2, with D perhaps matching TRBD1 (5 bases). Germline-derived CDR1 and CDR2 are LNHDA and SQIVND (reference sequence). The CDR3 loop spans 12 amino acids. Trimming removed 7 bases from V and 8 bases from J, with 14 bases in between. The full variable domain, its missing parts supplied by reference TRBV19 and TRBJ1-2, is DGGITQSPKYLFRKEGQNVTLSCEQNLNHDAMYWYRQDPGQGLRLIYYSQIVNDFQKGDIAEGYSVSREKKESFPLTVTSAQKNPTAFYLCASIAGKNGYTFGSGTRLTVV.

V gene TRBV19 combines with J gene TRBJ1-1; D remains unclear. This CDR3 has 13 amino acids. Germline assignment: CDR1 LNHDA and CDR2 SQIVND (reference sequence). Between the trimmed V and J ends, which lost 7 bases and 0 bases, there was a span of 9 bases. CDR3 nucleotide sequence: TGTGCCAGTACCCCGACTGTGAACACTGAAGCTTTCTTT. Protein: CASTPTVNTEAFF.

The rearrangement links TRBV7-8 to TRBJ2-3; TRBD2 aligns across 7 bases. V was pared by 2 bases and J by 4 bases, with 3 bases of the junction left unmatched. CDR1 is SGHVS and CDR2 is FQNEAQ in the germline V gene. The CDR3 is made up of 14 amino acids. The CDR3 region has the DNA TGTGCCAGCAGCTTAACGGGGAGGGCAGATACGCAGTATTTT. Translating gives CASSLTGRADTQYF.

As for this clone: A read error is possible here, since a much larger clone lies one base away. The V call is TRBV6-4, the J call TRBJ2-2, with 11 bases identical to TRBD2. This CDR3 contains 15 residues. The V and J ends lost 6 bases and 2 bases, in that order; junction bases with no gene match: 2. The germline CDR1 and CDR2 sequences are MRHNA and SNTAGT. Here the CDR3 reads CASSGLAGNTGELFF. Written as DNA, the CDR3 is TGTGCCAGCAGCGGACTAGCGGGCAACACCGGGGAGCTGTTTTTT.